The sample holds a few counts of the clone carrying this T cell receptor (beta chain). Its antigen is currently unknown. Trimming shortened V by 6 bases and J by 0 bases, and 12 bases separated the two germline ends. CDR1 and CDR2 (germline): DFQATT, SNEGSKA (reference sequence). The CDR3 runs 13 residues. Sequenced with the Oncomine TCR Beta short-read assay was DNA taken from cultured CD4+ T cells. TCRdb redid the calling of the PCR reads with MiXCR, one entry per CDR3 protein. The data contain 20,000 or so distinct CDR3 sequences, over 50% of them singletons. This record belongs to a study of vaccination and CD4 T cells after COVID-19. Study information: Some control cultures received a CEFX pool, which served as the positive control. Others received an HIV-1 Nef pool or no peptide.

Described treatment: roughly ten-day PBMC culture with coronavirus spike peptide pools or control peptides (ViraFEST assay). The J gene is TRBJ2-7, the V gene TRBV20-1; D is undetermined. Sequences were obtained from CD4+ T cells from blood, cultured in vitro. The source of this sequence is a human donor who had recovered from COVID-19. The CDR3 protein is CSAAHPLSYEQYF. CDR3 DNA: TGCAGTGCCGCTCACCCCCTCTCCTACGAGCAGTACTTC.